Below are 32 T cell receptor beta chains sequenced from a single sample in a study of CD8+ T cells in alopecia areata. The treatment is: oral pan-JAK inhibitor, 5-10 mg twice daily. Investigators isolated RNA and reverse transcribed it into cDNA to act as the sequencing template. Generated by immunoSEQ multiplex PCR, the TCRdb table keeps only in-frame clones and is missing some. The table lists over 85,000 clones, 50% to 75% of them singletons. Here the sequenced sample was CD8+ T cells sorted from blood, taken at week 4, from a patient treated with tofacitinib. The receptor set was obtained from a human donor with alopecia areata.

This sequence joins TRBV10-3 and TRBJ2-5, with 7 bases lining up with TRBD1. CDR3 length equals 16 residues. The V gene's germline CDR1 is ENHRY and CDR2 SYGVKD. V lost 0 bases, J lost 5 bases, and 9 bases stayed unmatched. CDR3 loop: CAISESGTAPWETQYF. CDR3 DNA sequence: TGTGCCATCAGTGAGTCCGGGACAGCACCGTGGGAGACCCAGTACTTC.

The V call is TRBV5-1, the J call TRBJ2-6, with D perhaps matching TRBD1 (6 bases). V lost 4 bases and J 6 bases, leaving 20 bases between the germline ends. The V gene's germline CDR1 is SGHRS and CDR2 YFSETQ. This CDR3 contains 17 residues. CDR3 loop: CASSGRAQGKEANVLTF. As DNA, the CDR3 is TGCGCCAGCAGCGGAAGGGCCCAGGGGAAAGAGGCCAACGTCCTGACTTTC.

The chain has TRBV4-1 and TRBJ1-2, with D possibly matching TRBD1 (6 bases). Germline V gives CDR1 MGHRA, CDR2 YSYEKL. V was cut by 1 base and J by 1 base, with 13 bases left in between. This CDR3 region has 16 residues. The CDR3 DNA is TGCGCCAGCAGCCAAGGCGGGGGGCGCAATAACTATGGCTACACCTTC. Protein product: CASSQGGGRNNYGYTF.

In this sample, this clone turned up a few times. The rearrangement joins TRBV4-1 to TRBJ2-3; D unclear. Between the trimmed V and J ends, which lost 0 bases and 6 bases, there was a span of 16 bases. The length of the CDR3 is 16 residues. Germline assignment: CDR1 MGHRA and CDR2 YSYEKL. CDR3 DNA sequence: TGCGCCAGCAGCCAAGACACTATTGAGATCGCCGATACGCAGTATTTT. Translation gives CASSQDTIEIADTQYF.

This clone occurred a few times. The rearrangement uses TRBV6-5 and TRBJ1-2; D is unclear. V lost 6 bases to trimming and J lost 6 bases, with 14 bases between them. Looked up from germline, CDR1 is MNHEY and CDR2 is SVGAGI. The CDR3 has 13 amino acids. CDR3 region: CASSEISRDGYTF. CDR3 bases: TGTGCCAGCAGCGAGATATCACGGGATGGCTACACCTTC.

The chain recombines TRBV7-6 with TRBJ1-1; a weak D match, TRBD1 (5 bases). Trimming pared 1 base from V and 1 base from J, leaving 13 bases between. The CDR3 consists of 16 residues. Germline CDR1 is SGHVS and CDR2 is FNYEAQ. The CDR3 region is CASSLGEGMRNTEAFF. The CDR3 bases are TGTGCCAGCAGCTTAGGCGAGGGGATGAGGAACACTGAAGCTTTCTTT.

The chain recombines TRBV7-9 with TRBJ2-1; TRBD2 matches 8 bases. There are 15 residues in the CDR3. CDR1 and CDR2 (germline): SEHNR, FQNEAQ (reference sequence). Trimming cost V 1 base and J 8 bases; bases outside gene matches: 7. CDR3 nucleotides: TGTGCCAGCAGCTTAGATAGCGGGATGGTCCATGAGCAGTTCTTC. This gives the protein CASSLDSGMVHEQFF.

The V call is TRBV4-3, the J call TRBJ2-4, with 11 positions matching TRBD1. The germline V gene encodes CDR1 LGHNA and CDR2 YSLEER. This CDR3 spans 15 amino acids. The junction had 4 bases not matched to a gene; V was cut back by 4 bases and J by 5 bases. Here the CDR3 reads CASSPGQGVENIQYF. In DNA, the CDR3 is TGCGCCAGCAGCCCGGGACAGGGGGTAGAAAACATTCAGTACTTC.

This chain links TRBV28 with TRBJ2-6; D is perhaps TRBD1 (6 bases). Germline V gene data show CDR1 as MDHEN and CDR2 as SYDVKM. The ends were cut back, 5 bases at V and 4 bases at J, with 12 bases in the middle. The CDR3 runs to 15 residues. This CDR3 reads CASSDTGSGANVLTF. CDR3 bases: TGTGCCAGCAGTGATACAGGGTCCGGGGCCAACGTCCTGACTTTC.

This clone occurred once. V gene TRBV4-1 combines with J gene TRBJ2-5; D is uncertain. CDR3 size: 15 residues. V shed 0 bases and J shed 4 bases, with 12 bases lying between them. Germline lookup yields CDR1 MGHRA and CDR2 YSYEKL. The CDR3 DNA reads as TGCGCCAGCAGCCAAGAAACCACGGACGGAGAGACCCAGTACTTC. This codes for CASSQETTDGETQYF.

The chain uses TRBV5-6 and TRBJ2-5, with 8 bases fitting TRBD1. The length of the CDR3 is 13 residues. The germline gives CDR1 SGHDT, CDR2 YYEEEE. Losses at the gene ends were 3 bases for V and 3 bases for J; bases not matched to a gene: 1. The CDR3 DNA sequence: TGTGCCAGCAGCTGGGGACAGGAAGAGACCCAGTACTTC. Translating gives CASSWGQEETQYF.

The chain has TRBV7-2 and TRBJ2-3; D unclear. The V gene's germline CDR1 is SGHTA and CDR2 FQGNSA. The CDR3 runs 14 residues. V shed 0 bases and J shed 3 bases, with 7 bases lying between them. The CDR3 DNA follows: TGTGCCAGCAGCTTAGCACTCATGACAGATACGCAGTATTTT. Translating it yields CASSLALMTDTQYF.

CDR3 sequence reads: CSVAAGNTIYF. The CDR3 region has the DNA TGCAGCGTTGCTGCTGGAAACACCATATATTTT. The genes are TRBV29-1 and TRBJ1-3; no firm D call. There are 11 residues in the CDR3. Germline CDR1 reads SQVTM; CDR2 reads ANQGSEA. V was trimmed by 4 bases and J by 2 bases, leaving 3 bases between them.

The CDR3 DNA reads as TGTGCCTGGTCCCCGGGCTACACAGATACGCAGTATTTT. Its protein product is CAWSPGYTDTQYF. The rearrangement uses TRBV30 and TRBJ2-3; D is ambiguous. The germline V gene encodes CDR1 GTSNPN and CDR2 SVGIG (reference sequence). There are 13 residues in the CDR3. The V and J ends lost 5 bases and 2 bases respectively, with 11 bases between them.

This clone was picked up one time. The chain links TRBV7-9 to TRBJ2-5; the match to TRBD2 covers 10 bases. The CDR3 consists of 15 residues. Losses at the gene ends were 4 bases for V and 4 bases for J; bases not matched to a gene: 6. Germline lookup yields CDR1 SEHNR and CDR2 FQNEAQ (reference sequence). CDR3 residues: CASSSPERGGETQYF. CDR3 nucleotide sequence: TGTGCCAGCAGCTCCCCGGAGCGGGGGGGAGAGACCCAGTACTTC.

The rearrangement uses TRBV28 and TRBJ2-3; weak D call: TRBD2 (6 bases). The CDR3 has 14 amino acids. The ends were cut back, 4 bases at V and 3 bases at J, with 11 bases in the middle. The germline V gene encodes CDR1 MDHEN and CDR2 SYDVKM. The CDR3 DNA sequence: TGTGCCAGCAGTTCGGGAGTCGGTACAGATACGCAGTATTTT. This gives the protein CASSSGVGTDTQYF.

The V call is TRBV5-1, the J call TRBJ2-1, with a tentative D call TRBD2 (6 bases). The CDR3 is made up of 13 amino acids. Deletions cut 7 bases from V and 7 bases from J, with 15 bases between. Germline loops: CDR1 SGHRS, CDR2 YFSETQ. DNA of the CDR3: TGCGCCAGCGGGGGGTCCCTGGGAAATGAGCAGTTCTTC. Translating it yields CASGGSLGNEQFF. Using reference TRBV5-1 and TRBJ2-1 for the parts outside the CDR3, the full variable domain is KAGVTQTPRYLIKTRGQQVTLSCSPISGHRSVSWYQQTPGQGLQFLFEYFSETQRNKGNFPGRFSGRQFSNSRSEMNVSTLELGDSALYLCASGGSLGNEQFFGPGTRLTVL.

The rearrangement uses TRBV29-1 and TRBJ2-7; 8 bases are shared with TRBD1. Germline values: CDR1 SQVTM, CDR2 ANQGSEA. This CDR3 has 14 amino acids. V lost 4 bases, J lost 5 bases, and 10 bases stayed unmatched. The CDR3 region is CSVAEGQGIHEQYF. The CDR3 DNA reads as TGCAGCGTTGCCGAAGGACAGGGAATCCACGAGCAGTACTTC.

At least ten counts were recorded for this clone. The chain uses TRBV2 and TRBJ2-4, with TRBD2 matching 10 bases. CDR1 and CDR2 (germline): SNHLY, FYNNEI. The V and J ends lost 8 bases and 8 bases, in that order; junction bases with no gene match: 6. The CDR3 runs to 13 residues. In DNA form, the CDR3 reads TGTGCCAGCTCGGGACTAGCGAGTTACATTCAGTACTTC. This codes for CASSGLASYIQYF. The variable domain in full, with the rest retrieved from reference TRBV2 and TRBJ2-4, is EPEVTQTPSHQVTQMGQEVILRCVPISNHLYFYWYRQILGQKVEFLVSFYNNEISEKSEIFDDQFSVERPDGSNFTLKIRSTKLEDSAMYFCASSGLASYIQYFGAGTRLSVL.

The gene calls are TRBV2 and TRBJ2-7, with a weak D call TRBD2 (5 bases). The CDR3 length is 11 residues. V lost 7 bases to trimming and J lost 6 bases, with 10 bases between them. The germline V gene encodes CDR1 SNHLY and CDR2 FYNNEI. The CDR3, as DNA: TGTGCCAGCACGGCTAGCTCCGAGCAGTACTTC. It is translated as CASTASSEQYF.

The chain couples TRBV7-8 to TRBJ2-7, with 10 bases matching TRBD1. After removal of 1 base from V and 5 bases from J, the junction contained 5 bases not matched to a gene. The CDR3 consists of 15 residues. The germline CDR1 and CDR2 sequences are SGHVS and FQNEAQ. This chain's CDR3 is CASSLEGQGINEQYF. CDR3 bases: TGTGCCAGCAGCTTAGAGGGACAGGGGATCAACGAGCAGTACTTC.

CDR3 sequence reads: CASSVGTPNYGYTF. For the CDR3, the DNA is TGTGCCAGCAGCGTAGGGACACCTAACTATGGCTACACCTTC. The gene calls are TRBV7-2 and TRBJ1-2; D possibly corresponds to TRBD1 (6 bases). Trimming removed 5 bases at V and 0 bases at J, with 10 bases between. From germline, CDR1 is SGHTA and CDR2 FQGNSA. The CDR3 spans 14 residues.

This clone was observed a handful of times. V and J are TRBV6-5 and TRBJ1-5; D gene uncertain. There are 14 residues in the CDR3. Germline V lookup: CDR1 MNHEY, CDR2 SVGAGI. Deletions cut 0 bases from V and 6 bases from J, with 9 bases between. The CDR3 spells CASSYSRVSQPQHF. Written as DNA, the CDR3 is TGTGCCAGCAGTTACTCACGGGTGAGTCAGCCCCAGCATTTT.

The chain carries TRBV6-5 and TRBJ2-1; TRBD2 matches 12 bases. With V trimmed by 6 bases and J by 5 bases, 5 bases remained unmatched. Germline V lookup: CDR1 MNHEY, CDR2 SVGAGI. CDR3 length equals 15 residues. The CDR3 DNA reads as TGTGCCAGCAGCCCTAGCGGGGGGGTGCACAATGAGCAGTTCTTC. Encoded protein: CASSPSGGVHNEQFF.

This clone showed up just once. The chain is built from TRBV2 and TRBJ2-3; D unresolved. Germline-derived CDR1 and CDR2 are SNHLY and FYNNEI. V was shortened by 6 bases and J by 6 bases, with 22 bases between the two germline ends. This CDR3 is built from 16 residues. Here the CDR3 reads CASRNLDTGGGDTQYF. The CDR3 nucleotides read TGTGCCAGCAGGAACCTAGACACGGGCGGCGGTGATACGCAGTATTTT.

This chain joins TRBV4-1 and TRBJ2-3; TRBD2 aligns across 10 bases. Germline V gene data show CDR1 as MGHRA and CDR2 as YSYEKL. Trimming removed 7 bases from V and 1 base from J; junction bases left unmatched: 20. The CDR3 totals 20 residues. The CDR3, as DNA: TGCGCCAGCACCGCAAAGGGGGGCGCAGCGGGGGGGCCTGGCACAGATACGCAGTATTTT. Amino acid sequence: CASTAKGGAAGGPGTDTQYF.

The V call is TRBV19, the J call TRBJ2-7; the match to TRBD1 covers 10 bases. Germline V gives CDR1 LNHDA, CDR2 SQIVND (reference sequence). The CDR3 sequence is 16 residues long. The V and J ends lost 4 bases and 3 bases, in that order; junction bases with no gene match: 9. The DNA of the CDR3 is TGTGCCAGTAGTACCGGACAGGGGGAAACTAGCTACGAGCAGTACTTC. Encoded protein: CASSTGQGETSYEQYF. The entire variable domain, with the rest obtained from reference TRBV19 and TRBJ2-7, is as follows: DGGITQSPKYLFRKEGQNVTLSCEQNLNHDAMYWYRQDPGQGLRLIYYSQIVNDFQKGDIAEGYSVSREKKESFPLTVTSAQKNPTAFYLCASSTGQGETSYEQYFGPGTRLTVT.

This clone was observed a handful of times. This chain uses TRBV7-8 with TRBJ1-5, with D possibly TRBD1 on 5 matching bases. The CDR3 is 14 residues long. Germline V gene lookup returns CDR1 SGHVS and CDR2 FQNEAQ. V dropped 5 bases and J dropped 2 bases, with 10 bases sitting between them. CDR3 protein: CASSRGTGNQPQHF. The CDR3 DNA is TGTGCCAGCAGCCGTGGGACGGGCAATCAGCCCCAGCATTTT.

The chain links TRBV4-1 to TRBJ1-3, with no clear D. The CDR3 loop spans 16 amino acids. Germline CDR1 and CDR2: MGHRA and YSYEKL. V was shortened by 1 base and J by 1 base, with 11 bases between the two germline ends. The CDR3 here is CASSQVHGSSGNTIYF. The CDR3 DNA reads as TGCGCCAGCAGCCAAGTTCACGGAAGTTCTGGAAACACCATATATTTT.

Only a few counts were recorded for this clone. The chain combines TRBV30 with TRBJ1-1; D remains ambiguous. The ends were cut back, 1 base at V and 2 bases at J, with 11 bases in the middle. Germline values: CDR1 GTSNPN, CDR2 SVGIG (reference sequence). CDR3 length: 14 residues. The CDR3 coding sequence is TGTGCCTGGAGTGGGATGGGCCTTAACACTGAAGCTTTCTTT. Protein: CAWSGMGLNTEAFF.

This clone was seen just once. V is TRBV5-1 and J is TRBJ2-7; perhaps TRBD1 as D (5 bases). The CDR3 extends over 14 amino acids. The ends were cut back, 0 bases at V and 5 bases at J, with 12 bases in the middle. Germline V CDR1 and CDR2: SGHRS, YFSETQ. The CDR3 region is CASSLGQGLDEQYF. The CDR3 region has the DNA TGCGCCAGCAGCTTGGGGCAGGGCCTCGACGAGCAGTACTTC.

The chain carries TRBV4-1 and TRBJ2-7; D might be TRBD2 (5 bases). V was shortened by 2 bases and J by 5 bases, with 16 bases between the two germline ends. The CDR3 runs 15 residues. CDR1 is MGHRA, CDR2 YSYEKL, per germline. In DNA, the CDR3 is TGCGCCAGCAGCCAAATCGGAGGTTCGAGCGACGAGCAGTACTTC. Its protein product is CASSQIGGSSDEQYF.